These T cell receptor beta chains were read from a single sample in a study of Ad26.COV2.S vaccination and SARS-CoV-2 variants. Only in-frame clones appear in the TCRdb table, and some are missing; sequencing was by immunoSEQ multiplex PCR. Seen here are around 370,000 clones, around 84% observed once, and the top ten hold 2.5% to 3.5%. This specimen consisted of peripheral blood, obtained in a trial of Ad26.COV2.S vaccine versus placebo. Receptors were obtained from a person aged 18-65 years who received the Ad26.COV2.S COVID-19 vaccine or a placebo. CDR3s include the opening cysteine and the closing phenylalanine or tryptophan. A D gene is named only where the DNA matches it firmly. Some rows have no size entry. The others give once, few or many, or a class for an expanded clone.

D: -; V: TRBV12-3/TRBV12-4; size: -; J: TRBJ1-1; CDR3: CASRSTEYTEAFF; DNA: TGTGCCAGCAGATCAACGGAGTACACTGAAGCTTTCTTT
D: -; V: TRBV10-3; size: -; J: TRBJ2-7; CDR3: CAISESEVDRTIYEQYF; DNA: TGTGCCATCAGTGAGTCGGAAGTAGACAGGACGATCTACGAGCAGTACTTC
D: TRBD2; V: TRBV4-3; size: -; J: TRBJ2-7; CDR3: CASSQAPGLAGAEQYF; DNA: TGCGCCAGCAGCCAAGCTCCGGGACTAGCGGGAGCCGAGCAGTACTTC
D: -; V: TRBV9; size: -; J: TRBJ1-3; CDR3: CASSVEQVHGNTIYF; DNA: TGTGCCAGCAGCGTAGAACAGGTACATGGAAACACCATATATTTT
D: -; V: TRBV9; size: -; J: TRBJ2-1; CDR3: CASTLTGTHYNEQFF; DNA: TGTGCCAGCACCTTAACCGGGACACACTACAATGAGCAGTTCTTC
D: TRBD1; V: TRBV5-6; size: -; J: TRBJ1-2; CDR3: CASSEGTGGGMYGYTF; DNA: TGTGCCAGCAGCGAAGGGACAGGGGGCGGGATGTATGGCTACACCTTC
D: -; V: TRBV11-2; size: -; J: TRBJ1-2; CDR3: CASSLWTTYGYTF; DNA: TGTGCCAGCAGCTTATGGACAACGTATGGCTACACCTTC
D: TRBD1; V: TRBV7-2; size: -; J: TRBJ1-6; CDR3: CASSSITGGNSPLHF; DNA: TGTGCCAGCAGCTCCATAACAGGGGGCAATTCACCCCTCCACTTT
D: -; V: TRBV28; size: once; J: TRBJ2-3; CDR3: CASSLGSRTDTQYF; DNA: TGTGCCAGCAGCCTGGGATCGCGCACAGATACGCAGTATTTT
D: -; V: TRBV6-5; size: -; J: TRBJ2-7; CDR3: CASSYSSINEQYF; DNA: TGTGCCAGCAGTTACTCGTCGATAAACGAGCAGTACTTC
D: TRBD1; V: TRBV19; size: -; J: TRBJ2-1; CDR3: CASSPGTGWINEQFF; DNA: TGTGCCAGTAGTCCTGGGACAGGTTGGATCAATGAGCAGTTCTTC
D: TRBD1; V: TRBV6-1; size: -; J: TRBJ2-4; CDR3: CASSDRDRGRNIQYF; DNA: TGTGCCAGCAGTGACAGGGACAGGGGGAGGAACATTCAGTACTTC
D: -; V: TRBV21-1; size: -; J: TRBJ2-2; CDR3: CASSVWVSNFTMNTGELFF; DNA: TGTGCCAGCAGCGTTTGGGTCAGTAACTTCACCATGAACACCGGGGAGCTGTTTTTT
D: -; V: TRBV5-1; size: -; J: TRBJ1-1; CDR3: CASSLGQPNTEAFF; DNA: TGCGCCAGCAGCTTGGGACAGCCTAACACTGAAGCTTTCTTT